The text below deals with one TCR beta chain. Specified time point: pre-treatment sample, taken before nivolumab and TIL therapy. This sample is part of a study of TIL therapy for anti-PD-1-resistant metastatic lung cancer. Germline lookup yields CDR1 LGHNA and CDR2 YSLEER. Trimming stripped 0 bases from V and 0 bases from J, with 14 bases between. CDR3 size: 18 residues. This was the immunoSEQ v3 assay. Assay used: immunoSEQ multiplex PCR; TCRdb lists only in-frame clones, some missing. This table holds under 70,000 clones, about 70% found once. The rearrangement uses TRBV4-3 and TRBJ2-2, with D tentatively TRBD2 (7 bases). The source material was blood, sampled at baseline. The receptor's source is a person aged 25-85 years with non-small cell lung cancer. This chain's CDR3 is CASSQDTGGWANTGELFF. The CDR3 nucleotides read TGCGCCAGCAGCCAAGATACGGGGGGCTGGGCGAACACCGGGGAGCTGTTTTTT.